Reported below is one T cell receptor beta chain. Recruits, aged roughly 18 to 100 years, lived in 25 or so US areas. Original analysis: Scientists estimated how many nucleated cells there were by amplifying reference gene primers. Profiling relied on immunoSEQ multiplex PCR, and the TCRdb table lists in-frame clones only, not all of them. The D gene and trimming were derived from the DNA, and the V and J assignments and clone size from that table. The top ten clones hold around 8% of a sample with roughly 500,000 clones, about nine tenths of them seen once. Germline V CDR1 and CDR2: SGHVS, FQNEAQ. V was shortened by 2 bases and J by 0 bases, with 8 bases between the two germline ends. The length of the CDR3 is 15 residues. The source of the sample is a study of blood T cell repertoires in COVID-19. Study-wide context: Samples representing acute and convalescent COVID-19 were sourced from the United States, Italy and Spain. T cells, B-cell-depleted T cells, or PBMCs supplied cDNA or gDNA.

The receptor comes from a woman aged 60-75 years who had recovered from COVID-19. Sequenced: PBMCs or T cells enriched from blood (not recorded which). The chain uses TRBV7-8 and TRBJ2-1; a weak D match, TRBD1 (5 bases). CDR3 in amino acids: CASSLTQGSYNEQFF. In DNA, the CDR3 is TGTGCCAGCAGCTTAACTCAGGGCTCCTACAATGAGCAGTTCTTC.